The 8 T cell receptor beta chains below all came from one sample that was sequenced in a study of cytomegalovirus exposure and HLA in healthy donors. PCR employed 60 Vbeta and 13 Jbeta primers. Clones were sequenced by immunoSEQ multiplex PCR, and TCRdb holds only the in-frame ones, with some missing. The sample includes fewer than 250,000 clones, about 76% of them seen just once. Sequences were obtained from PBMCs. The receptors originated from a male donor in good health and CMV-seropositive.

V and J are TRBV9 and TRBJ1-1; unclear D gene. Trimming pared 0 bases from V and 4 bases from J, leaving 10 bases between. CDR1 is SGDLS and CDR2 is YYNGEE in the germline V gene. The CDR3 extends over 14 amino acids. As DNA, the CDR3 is TGTGCCAGCAGCGTAGCGCCAGGTCCCACTGAAGCTTTCTTT. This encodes CASSVAPGPTEAFF.

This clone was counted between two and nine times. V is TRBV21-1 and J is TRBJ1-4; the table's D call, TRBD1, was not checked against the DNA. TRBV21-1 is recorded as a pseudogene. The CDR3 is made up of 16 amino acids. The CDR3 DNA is TGTGCCAGCAGCAACAATGGACAGATCCTCAATGAAAAACTGTTTTTT. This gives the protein CASSNNGQILNEKLFF.

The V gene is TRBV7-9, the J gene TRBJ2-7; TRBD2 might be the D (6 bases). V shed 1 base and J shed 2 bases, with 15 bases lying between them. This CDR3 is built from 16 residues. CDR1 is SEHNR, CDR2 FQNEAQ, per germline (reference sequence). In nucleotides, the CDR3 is TGTGCCAGCAGCTTAGGTGGAGGGACTTCTCCCTACGAGCAGTACTTC. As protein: CASSLGGGTSPYEQYF.

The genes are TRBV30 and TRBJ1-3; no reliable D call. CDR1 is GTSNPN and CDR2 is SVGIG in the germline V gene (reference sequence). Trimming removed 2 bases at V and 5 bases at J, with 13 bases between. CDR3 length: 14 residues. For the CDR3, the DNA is TGTGCCTGGAGTACCGAGAACCTCAGAAACACCATATATTTT. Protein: CAWSTENLRNTIYF.

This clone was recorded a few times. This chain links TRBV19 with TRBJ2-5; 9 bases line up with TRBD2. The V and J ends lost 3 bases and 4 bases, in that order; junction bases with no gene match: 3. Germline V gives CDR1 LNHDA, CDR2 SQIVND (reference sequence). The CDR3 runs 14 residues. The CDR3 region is CASSISSGVETQYF. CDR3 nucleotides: TGTGCCAGTAGTATTTCTAGCGGGGTAGAGACCCAGTACTTC.

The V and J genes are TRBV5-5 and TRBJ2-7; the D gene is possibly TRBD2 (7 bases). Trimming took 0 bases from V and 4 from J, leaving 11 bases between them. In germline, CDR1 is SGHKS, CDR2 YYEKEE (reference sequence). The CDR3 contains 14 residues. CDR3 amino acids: CASSLGGGVYEQYF. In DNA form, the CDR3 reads TGTGCCAGCAGCTTGGGCGGGGGCGTATACGAGCAGTACTTC.

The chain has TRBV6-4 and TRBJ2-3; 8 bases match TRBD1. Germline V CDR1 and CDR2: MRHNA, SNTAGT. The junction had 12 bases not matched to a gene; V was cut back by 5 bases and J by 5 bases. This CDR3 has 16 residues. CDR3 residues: CASSPNPGGSVDTQYF. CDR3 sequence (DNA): TGTGCCAGCAGTCCTAATCCAGGGGGCTCGGTAGATACGCAGTATTTT.

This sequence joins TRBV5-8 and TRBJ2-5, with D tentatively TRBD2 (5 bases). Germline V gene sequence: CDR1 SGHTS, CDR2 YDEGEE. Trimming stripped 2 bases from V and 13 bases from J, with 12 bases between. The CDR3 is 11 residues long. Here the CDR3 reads CASSLRTGGYF. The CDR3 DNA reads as TGTGCCAGCAGCTTACGGACTGGTGGGTACTTC.